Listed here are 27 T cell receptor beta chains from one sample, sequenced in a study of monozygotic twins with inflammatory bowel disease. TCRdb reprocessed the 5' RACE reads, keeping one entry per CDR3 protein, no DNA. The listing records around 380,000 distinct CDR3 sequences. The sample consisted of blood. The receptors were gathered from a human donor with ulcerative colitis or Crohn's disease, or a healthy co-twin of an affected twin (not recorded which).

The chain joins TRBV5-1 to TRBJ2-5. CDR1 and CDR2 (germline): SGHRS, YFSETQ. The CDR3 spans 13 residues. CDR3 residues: CASSPGSRETQYF.

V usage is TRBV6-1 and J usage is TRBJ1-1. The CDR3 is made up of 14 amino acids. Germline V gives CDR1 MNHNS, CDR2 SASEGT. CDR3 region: CASGDPGGPTEAFF.

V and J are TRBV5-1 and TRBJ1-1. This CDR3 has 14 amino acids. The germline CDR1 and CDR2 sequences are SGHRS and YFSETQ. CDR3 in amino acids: CASSFEIANTEAFF.

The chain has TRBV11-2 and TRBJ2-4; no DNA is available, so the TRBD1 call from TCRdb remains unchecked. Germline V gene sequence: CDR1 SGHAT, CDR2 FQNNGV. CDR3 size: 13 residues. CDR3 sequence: CASSLSPKNIQYF.

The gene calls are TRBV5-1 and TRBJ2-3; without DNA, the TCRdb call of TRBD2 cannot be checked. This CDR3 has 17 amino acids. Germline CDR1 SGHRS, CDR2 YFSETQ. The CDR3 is CASSLQLAALVGDTQYF.

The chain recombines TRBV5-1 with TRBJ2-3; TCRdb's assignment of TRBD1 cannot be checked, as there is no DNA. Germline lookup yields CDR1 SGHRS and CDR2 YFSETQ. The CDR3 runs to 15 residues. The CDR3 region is CASSLRGVGTDTQYF.

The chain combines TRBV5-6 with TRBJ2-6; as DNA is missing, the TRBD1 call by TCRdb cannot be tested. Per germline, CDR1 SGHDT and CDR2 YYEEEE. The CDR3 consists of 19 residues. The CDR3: CASSLDRDIYERGANVLTF.

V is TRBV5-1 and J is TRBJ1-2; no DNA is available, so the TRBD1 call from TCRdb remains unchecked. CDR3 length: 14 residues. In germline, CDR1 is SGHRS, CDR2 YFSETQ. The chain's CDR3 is CASSGQGANYGYTF.

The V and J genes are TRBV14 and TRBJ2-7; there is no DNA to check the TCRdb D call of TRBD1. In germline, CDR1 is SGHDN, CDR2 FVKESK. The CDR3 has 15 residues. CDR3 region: CASSQELPGQGVRYF.

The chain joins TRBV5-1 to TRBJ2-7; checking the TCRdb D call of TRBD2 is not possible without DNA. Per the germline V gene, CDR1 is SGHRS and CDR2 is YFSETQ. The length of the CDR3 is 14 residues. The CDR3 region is CASSSGGLIDEQYF.

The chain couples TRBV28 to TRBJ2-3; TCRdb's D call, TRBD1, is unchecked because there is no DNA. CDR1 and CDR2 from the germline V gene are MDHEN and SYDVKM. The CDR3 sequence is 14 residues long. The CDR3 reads CASSLQGLTDTQYF. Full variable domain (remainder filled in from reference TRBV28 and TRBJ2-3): DVKVTQSSRYLVKRTGEKVFLECVQDMDHENMFWYRQDPGLGLRLIYFSYDVKMKEKGDIPEGYSVSREKKERFSLILESASTNQTSMYLCASSLQGLTDTQYFGPGTRLTVL.

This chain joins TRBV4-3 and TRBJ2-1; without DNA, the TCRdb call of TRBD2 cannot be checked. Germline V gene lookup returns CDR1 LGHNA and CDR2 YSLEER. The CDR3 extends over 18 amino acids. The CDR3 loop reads CASSQDLRGSGTYNEQFF.

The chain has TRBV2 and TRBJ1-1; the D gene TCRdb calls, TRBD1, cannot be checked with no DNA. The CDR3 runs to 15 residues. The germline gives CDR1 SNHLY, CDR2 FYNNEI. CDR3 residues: CASSAFPGADTEAFF.

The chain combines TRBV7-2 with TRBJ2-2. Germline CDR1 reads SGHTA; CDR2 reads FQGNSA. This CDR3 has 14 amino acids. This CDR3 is CASSPKRPTGELFF.

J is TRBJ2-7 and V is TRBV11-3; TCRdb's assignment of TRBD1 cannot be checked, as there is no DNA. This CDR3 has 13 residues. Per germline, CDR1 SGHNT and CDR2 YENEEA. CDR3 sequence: CASSFSRGHEQYF.

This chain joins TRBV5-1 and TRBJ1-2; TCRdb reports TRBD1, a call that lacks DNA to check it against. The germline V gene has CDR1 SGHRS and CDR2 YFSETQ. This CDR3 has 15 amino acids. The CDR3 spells CASTLTFRGLYGYTF.

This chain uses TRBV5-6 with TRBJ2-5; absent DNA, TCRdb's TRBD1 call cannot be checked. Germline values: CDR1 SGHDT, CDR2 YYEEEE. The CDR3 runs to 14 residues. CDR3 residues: CASSPAPGEETQYF.

CDR3: CATHPALGRSYEQYF. The chain has TRBV28 and TRBJ2-7; TCRdb's D call, TRBD1, is unchecked because there is no DNA. CDR1 and CDR2 from the germline V gene are MDHEN and SYDVKM. The CDR3 covers 15 residues.

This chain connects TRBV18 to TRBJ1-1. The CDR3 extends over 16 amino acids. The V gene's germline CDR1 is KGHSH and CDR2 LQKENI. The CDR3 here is CASSILELGLNTEAFF.

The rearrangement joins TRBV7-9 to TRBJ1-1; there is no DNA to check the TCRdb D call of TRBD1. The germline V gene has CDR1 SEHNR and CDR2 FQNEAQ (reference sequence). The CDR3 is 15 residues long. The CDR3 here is CASRPLGGANTEAFF.

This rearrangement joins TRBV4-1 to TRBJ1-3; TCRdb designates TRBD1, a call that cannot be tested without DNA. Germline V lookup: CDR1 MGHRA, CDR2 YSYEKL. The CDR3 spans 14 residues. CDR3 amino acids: CASSLGQGTGTIYF.

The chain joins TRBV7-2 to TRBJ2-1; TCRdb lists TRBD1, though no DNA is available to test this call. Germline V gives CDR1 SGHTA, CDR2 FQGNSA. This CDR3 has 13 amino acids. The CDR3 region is CASSLNSGGEQFF.

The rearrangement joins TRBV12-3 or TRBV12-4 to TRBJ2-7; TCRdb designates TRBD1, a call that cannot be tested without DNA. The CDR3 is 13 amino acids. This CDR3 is CASSAGQLDEQYF.

CDR3 region: CASSFPGTSNTGELFF. This chain links TRBV28 with TRBJ2-2. CDR1 is MDHEN, CDR2 SYDVKM, per germline. This CDR3 spans 16 amino acids.

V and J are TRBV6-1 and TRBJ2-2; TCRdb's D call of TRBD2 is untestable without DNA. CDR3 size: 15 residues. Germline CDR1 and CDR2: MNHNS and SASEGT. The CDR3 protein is CASPPHHLNTGELFF.

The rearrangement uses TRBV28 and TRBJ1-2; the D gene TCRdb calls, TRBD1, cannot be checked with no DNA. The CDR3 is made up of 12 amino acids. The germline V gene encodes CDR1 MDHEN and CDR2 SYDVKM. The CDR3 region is CASNRGQVGYTF.

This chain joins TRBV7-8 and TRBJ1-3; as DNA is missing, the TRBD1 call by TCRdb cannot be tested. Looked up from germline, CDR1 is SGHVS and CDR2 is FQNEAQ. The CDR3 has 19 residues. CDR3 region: CASSLRGTGTRHPGNTIYF.